The sequence of this T cell receptor (beta chain) was determined in a study of tumor-infiltrating lymphocytes in localized non-small cell lung cancer. Only in-frame clones appear in the TCRdb table, and some are missing; sequencing was by immunoSEQ multiplex PCR. The top ten clones hold about 2% of a sample with roughly 30,000 clones, approximately 85% of them seen once. The germline CDR1 and CDR2 sequences are LGHNA and YSLEER. The CDR3 is 16 residues long. V lost 1 base to trimming and J lost 2 bases, with 13 bases between them. The chain carries TRBV4-3 and TRBJ2-3, with D possibly TRBD2 on 6 matching bases. The source of this sequence is a human donor with non-small cell lung cancer. The sequenced sample consisted of lung tumor tissue. The CDR3 DNA reads as TGCGCCAGCAGCCAAGGGATGCTAGCGTCCACAGATACGCAGTATTTT. This encodes CASSQGMLASTDTQYF.